A selection of T cell receptor beta chains follows, all from one sample in a study of blood T cell repertoires in COVID-19. Produced via immunoSEQ multiplex PCR; TCRdb's table is partial and in-frame only. The data show 400,000 or so clones, 80% to 95% seen once. The sequenced sample consisted of PBMCs or T cells enriched from blood (not recorded which). The receptors were gathered from a man between 18 and 29 years old who had recovered from COVID-19. Each CDR3 is given with its conserved first and last residue. The order of the fields is D gene, clone size, V gene, J gene, CDR3 DNA, CDR3 protein. D genes are given only for firm matches. Expanded clones are given a class, and other clones once, few, many or no size at all.

d_gene: -; abundance: -; v_gene: TRBV27; j_gene: TRBJ1-1; CDR3nt: TGTGCCAGCAGTTTATCTGCGCAGGGGAACACTGAAGCTTTCTTT; CDR3aa: CASSLSAQGNTEAFF
d_gene: TRBD1; abundance: once; v_gene: TRBV12-3/TRBV12-4; j_gene: TRBJ1-6; CDR3nt: TGTGCCAGCAGAGGGACAGGGAGTTGGCCCCTCCACTTT; CDR3aa: CASRGTGSWPLHF
d_gene: TRBD2; abundance: -; v_gene: TRBV5-5; j_gene: TRBJ2-3; CDR3nt: TGTGCCAGCAGCAGCTTGGGCGGGGGGGCCTCAGATACGCAGTATTTT; CDR3aa: CASSSLGGGASDTQYF
d_gene: TRBD1; abundance: -; v_gene: TRBV13; j_gene: TRBJ1-5; CDR3nt: TGTGCCAGCAGCTTCCAGGGGGGAAGGCAGCCCCAGCATTTT; CDR3aa: CASSFQGGRQPQHF
d_gene: -; abundance: -; v_gene: TRBV3-1/TRBV3-2; j_gene: TRBJ1-5; CDR3nt: TGTGCCAGCGGACAAAACAATCAGCCCCAGCATTTT; CDR3aa: CASGQNNQPQHF
d_gene: -; abundance: -; v_gene: TRBV5-4; j_gene: TRBJ2-2; CDR3nt: TGTGCCAGCAGCTTAGGGGCGAGTGGGGCCACCGGGGAGCTGTTTTTT; CDR3aa: CASSLGASGATGELFF
d_gene: -; abundance: few; v_gene: TRBV9; j_gene: TRBJ1-3; CDR3nt: TGTGCCAGCAGCCCGAGGGGAGGCACTGGAAACACCATATATTTT; CDR3aa: CASSPRGGTGNTIYF
d_gene: -; abundance: once; v_gene: TRBV19; j_gene: TRBJ2-5; CDR3nt: TGTGCCAGTAGTAGGGGCAGTTACCACCAAGAGACCCAGTACTTC; CDR3aa: CASSRGSYHQETQYF
d_gene: -; abundance: once; v_gene: TRBV29-1; j_gene: TRBJ1-1; CDR3nt: TGCAGCGTTGGGCAGGGTGGCACTGAAGCTTTCTTT; CDR3aa: CSVGQGGTEAFF
d_gene: -; abundance: -; v_gene: TRBV15; j_gene: TRBJ2-1; CDR3nt: TGTGCCACCAGCAGAGTGAGGCGGGATGACAATGAGCAGTTCTTC; CDR3aa: CATSRVRRDDNEQFF
d_gene: -; abundance: -; v_gene: TRBV11-3; j_gene: TRBJ1-4; CDR3nt: TGTGCCAGCAGCTTCGGGGCGGGGATCACTAATGAAAAACTGTTTTTT; CDR3aa: CASSFGAGITNEKLFF
d_gene: -; abundance: many; v_gene: TRBV19; j_gene: TRBJ2-1; CDR3nt: TGTGCCAGTAGTATAGTTAGTGACAATGAGCAGTTCTTC; CDR3aa: CASSIVSDNEQFF
d_gene: -; abundance: few; v_gene: TRBV19; j_gene: TRBJ1-1; CDR3nt: TGTGCCAGTAGTCGAGAGATGGGCGCTGAAGCTTTCTTT; CDR3aa: CASSREMGAEAFF
d_gene: TRBD1; abundance: once; v_gene: TRBV29-1; j_gene: TRBJ1-2; CDR3nt: TGCAGCGTTGGAGGAGGGGGCAGGGGTCAGAACTATGGCTACACCTTC; CDR3aa: CSVGGGGRGQNYGYTF
d_gene: -; abundance: -; v_gene: TRBV11-2; j_gene: TRBJ2-7; CDR3nt: TGTGCCAGCAGCACCTCCGAGACAGTGCTGGACTACGAGCAGTACTTC; CDR3aa: CASSTSETVLDYEQYF
d_gene: -; abundance: -; v_gene: TRBV28; j_gene: TRBJ2-7; CDR3nt: TGTGCCAGTAATCCAGGGCAGGGCTACGAGCAGTACTTC; CDR3aa: CASNPGQGYEQYF
d_gene: -; abundance: -; v_gene: TRBV14; j_gene: TRBJ1-5; CDR3nt: TGTGCCAGCAGCCAATATCTCAATCAGCCCCAGCATTTT; CDR3aa: CASSQYLNQPQHF
d_gene: TRBD2; abundance: once; v_gene: TRBV7-8; j_gene: TRBJ2-5; CDR3nt: TGTGCCAGCAGCCCTCGAGCTACTAGCGGGGGAACAGAGACCCAGTACTTC; CDR3aa: CASSPRATSGGTETQYF
d_gene: TRBD1; abundance: -; v_gene: TRBV6-5; j_gene: TRBJ1-6; CDR3nt: TGTGCCAGCAGTAGGCAGGGGGATAATTCACCCCTCCACTTT; CDR3aa: CASSRQGDNSPLHF
d_gene: TRBD1; abundance: -; v_gene: TRBV7-6; j_gene: TRBJ2-7; CDR3nt: TGTGCCAGCAGTCGGGGACAGGGGCCATTGTCCTACGAGCAGTACTTC; CDR3aa: CASSRGQGPLSYEQYF
d_gene: -; abundance: -; v_gene: TRBV30; j_gene: TRBJ1-1; CDR3nt: TGTGCCTGGAGTGTAGGACTAACCGGCACTGAAGCTTTCTTT; CDR3aa: CAWSVGLTGTEAFF
d_gene: -; abundance: once; v_gene: TRBV5-1; j_gene: TRBJ1-1; CDR3nt: TGCGCCAGCAGCTTCGGGGGATTTAACACTGAAGCTTTCTTT; CDR3aa: CASSFGGFNTEAFF
d_gene: TRBD1; abundance: -; v_gene: TRBV5-6; j_gene: TRBJ1-6; CDR3nt: TGTGCCAGCAGCTTGTATGACAGGGGGAATTCACCCCTCCACTTT; CDR3aa: CASSLYDRGNSPLHF
d_gene: -; abundance: -; v_gene: TRBV19; j_gene: TRBJ1-2; CDR3nt: TGTGCCAGTACCCGGGACACCTATGGCTACACCTTC; CDR3aa: CASTRDTYGYTF
d_gene: -; abundance: -; v_gene: TRBV28; j_gene: TRBJ2-7; CDR3nt: TGTGCCAGCAGTCCCCCACCGCGCCCGAGGGAGCAGTACTTC; CDR3aa: CASSPPPRPREQYF
d_gene: -; abundance: -; v_gene: TRBV6-5; j_gene: TRBJ1-1; CDR3nt: TGTGCCAGCAGTTACTCGTTACGGGTGAACACTGAAGCTTTCTTT; CDR3aa: CASSYSLRVNTEAFF
d_gene: -; abundance: -; v_gene: TRBV6-5; j_gene: TRBJ1-5; CDR3nt: TGTGCCAGCAGCCCACTCGGGGGGCTTAGTCAGCCCCAGCATTTT; CDR3aa: CASSPLGGLSQPQHF
d_gene: -; abundance: -; v_gene: TRBV6-2/TRBV6-3; j_gene: TRBJ1-4; CDR3nt: TGTGCCAGCAGTTACTCGCGACCAGGAAATGAAAAACTGTTTTTT; CDR3aa: CASSYSRPGNEKLFF
d_gene: TRBD1; abundance: -; v_gene: TRBV27; j_gene: TRBJ1-5; CDR3nt: TGTGCCAGCAGTGACGACAGGGTAGGCCAGCCCCAGCATTTT; CDR3aa: CASSDDRVGQPQHF
d_gene: TRBD2; abundance: -; v_gene: TRBV9; j_gene: TRBJ2-5; CDR3nt: TGTGCCAGCAGCGTAGCTGTTAGCGGGACGGTCGGGGAGACCCAGTACTTC; CDR3aa: CASSVAVSGTVGETQYF
d_gene: -; abundance: -; v_gene: TRBV10-3; j_gene: TRBJ1-3; CDR3nt: TGTGCCACGCAGACTGCCTTTGGAAACACCATATATTTT; CDR3aa: CATQTAFGNTIYF
d_gene: TRBD1; abundance: -; v_gene: TRBV19; j_gene: TRBJ1-2; CDR3nt: TGTGCCAGTAGTCTCCTCCAAGGGACAGCGGAGGGCTACACCTTC; CDR3aa: CASSLLQGTAEGYTF
d_gene: TRBD1; abundance: -; v_gene: TRBV4-1; j_gene: TRBJ1-2; CDR3nt: TGCGCCAGCAGCCAAGTAACTACAGGGGGGTATGGCTACACCTTC; CDR3aa: CASSQVTTGGYGYTF
d_gene: -; abundance: -; v_gene: TRBV2; j_gene: TRBJ1-1; CDR3nt: TGTGCCAGCCTGCCAGGGGTTGGAATCGCTTTCTTT; CDR3aa: CASLPGVGIAFF
d_gene: TRBD1; abundance: -; v_gene: TRBV27; j_gene: TRBJ1-2; CDR3nt: TGTGCCAGCAGCCAAGGGGGCAGCTTCTATGGCTACACCTTC; CDR3aa: CASSQGGSFYGYTF
d_gene: TRBD1; abundance: -; v_gene: TRBV2; j_gene: TRBJ2-7; CDR3nt: TGTGCCAGCAGTCACGGGGGGGACAGGGGCTACGAGCAGTACTTC; CDR3aa: CASSHGGDRGYEQYF
d_gene: TRBD2; abundance: -; v_gene: TRBV28; j_gene: TRBJ2-5; CDR3nt: TGTGCCAGCAGTCCCGGGACTAGCGTTTTTGAGGCCAAAGAGACCCAGTACTTC; CDR3aa: CASSPGTSVFEAKETQYF
d_gene: -; abundance: few; v_gene: TRBV7-3; j_gene: TRBJ2-3; CDR3nt: TGTGCCAGCCGCCAGGGGCAGGATACGCAGTATTTT; CDR3aa: CASRQGQDTQYF
d_gene: -; abundance: -; v_gene: TRBV5-6; j_gene: TRBJ1-6; CDR3nt: TGTGCCAGCAGCTCGATAGGGACGGGAGACAATTCACCCCTCCACTTT; CDR3aa: CASSSIGTGDNSPLHF
d_gene: -; abundance: -; v_gene: TRBV19; j_gene: TRBJ1-6; CDR3nt: TGTGCCAGTAGTGCAGGGGAGGGTTACGGTTCACCCCTCCACTTT; CDR3aa: CASSAGEGYGSPLHF
d_gene: -; abundance: -; v_gene: TRBV4-1; j_gene: TRBJ1-5; CDR3nt: TGCGCCAGCAGCCAAGATTCGTCGTGGCCCCAGCATTTT; CDR3aa: CASSQDSSWPQHF
d_gene: TRBD1; abundance: -; v_gene: TRBV5-5; j_gene: TRBJ1-2; CDR3nt: TGTGCCAGCAGTCGGGACAGCAACTATGGCTACACCTTC; CDR3aa: CASSRDSNYGYTF